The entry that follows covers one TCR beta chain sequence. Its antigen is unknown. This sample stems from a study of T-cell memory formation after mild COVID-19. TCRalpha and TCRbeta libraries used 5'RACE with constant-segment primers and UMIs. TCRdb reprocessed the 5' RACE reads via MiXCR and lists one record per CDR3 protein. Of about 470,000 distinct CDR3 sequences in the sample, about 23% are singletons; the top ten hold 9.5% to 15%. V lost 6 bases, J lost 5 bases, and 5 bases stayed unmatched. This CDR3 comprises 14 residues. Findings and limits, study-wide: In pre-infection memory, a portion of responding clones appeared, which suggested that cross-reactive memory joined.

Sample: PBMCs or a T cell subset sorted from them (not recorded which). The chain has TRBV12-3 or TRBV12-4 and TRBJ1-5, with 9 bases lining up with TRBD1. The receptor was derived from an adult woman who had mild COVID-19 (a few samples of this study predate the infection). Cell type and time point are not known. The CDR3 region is CASRPGQGYQPQHF. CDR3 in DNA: TGTGCCAGCAGACCGGGACAGGGCTATCAGCCCCAGCATTTT.